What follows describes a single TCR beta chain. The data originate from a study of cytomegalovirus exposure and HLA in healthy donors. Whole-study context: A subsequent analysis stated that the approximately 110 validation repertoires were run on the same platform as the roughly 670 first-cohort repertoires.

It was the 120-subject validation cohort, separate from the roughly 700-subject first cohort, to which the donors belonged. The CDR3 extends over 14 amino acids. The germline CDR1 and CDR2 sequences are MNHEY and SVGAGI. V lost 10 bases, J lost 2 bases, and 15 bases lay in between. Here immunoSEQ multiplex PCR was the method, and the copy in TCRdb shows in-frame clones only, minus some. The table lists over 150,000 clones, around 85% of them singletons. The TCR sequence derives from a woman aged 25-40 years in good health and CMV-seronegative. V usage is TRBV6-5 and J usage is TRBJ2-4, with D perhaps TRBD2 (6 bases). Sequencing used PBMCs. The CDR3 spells CATSPGDSKNIQYF. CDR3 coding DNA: TGTGCCACATCCCCGGGGGATTCCAAAAACATTCAGTACTTC.